The 27 T cell receptor beta chains below all came from one sample that was sequenced in a study of blood T cell repertoires in COVID-19. The data were produced by immunoSEQ multiplex PCR, yet TCRdb's version contains in-frame clones alone and is incomplete. In the table there are 160,000 or so clones, approximately 85% of which are singletons. Sequencing input: peripheral blood. The receptors shown here come from a man in his sixties with active or convalescent COVID-19.

Concerning this clone: Sequence at one end of the junction differs from germline and may be a read error. The chain recombines TRBV28 with TRBJ1-4; TRBD1 matches 7 bases. CDR3 length equals 11 residues. Germline V gene lookup returns CDR1 MDHEN and CDR2 SYDVKM. CDR3 nucleotides: TGTGCCAGCAGTGCGAACCGGGACAGAGCTTTT. This gives the protein CASSANRDRAF.

This clone was recorded once. The CDR3 sequence: CASSLRGYEQYF. The CDR3 nucleotides are TGTGCCAGCAGTTTAAGGGGCTACGAGCAGTACTTC. V gene TRBV28 combines with J gene TRBJ2-7, with D possibly TRBD1 on 5 matching bases. Per germline, CDR1 MDHEN and CDR2 SYDVKM. The CDR3 has 12 residues. Trimming stripped 2 bases from V and 3 bases from J, with 5 bases between.

The chain is built from TRBV10-3 and TRBJ1-1; the D gene is possibly TRBD1 (5 bases). Deletions cut 5 bases from V and 1 base from J, with 8 bases between. This CDR3 region has 13 residues. CDR1 ENHRY and CDR2 SYGVKD come from the germline V gene. In nucleotides, the CDR3 is TGTGCCATCAGTAAACAGGCGAACACTGAAGCTTTCTTT. Amino acids: CAISKQANTEAFF.

The gene calls are TRBV28 and TRBJ2-5, with TRBD2 identical over 11 bases. Germline CDR1 is MDHEN and CDR2 is SYDVKM. The ends lost 4 bases at V and 4 bases at J; junction bases unmatched: 8. The CDR3 covers 16 residues. The CDR3 sequence: CASSSTSGKRGETQYF. In nucleotides, the CDR3 is TGTGCCAGCAGTTCGACTAGCGGGAAACGGGGAGAGACCCAGTACTTC. The full variable domain, completed using reference TRBV28 and TRBJ2-5, is DVKVTQSSRYLVKRTGEKVFLECVQDMDHENMFWYRQDPGLGLRLIYFSYDVKMKEKGDIPEGYSVSREKKERFSLILESASTNQTSMYLCASSSTSGKRGETQYFGPGTRLLVL.

The chain links TRBV6-5 to TRBJ2-7; a possible D gene is TRBD1 (6 bases). This CDR3 is 14 amino acids long. The V gene's germline CDR1 is MNHEY and CDR2 SVGAGI. V was clipped by 8 bases and J by 0 bases, with 14 bases between them. The CDR3 DNA follows: TGTGCCAGCTCGGCCAGGGGTCCCTCCTACGAGCAGTACTTC. This codes for CASSARGPSYEQYF.

This clone was observed once. The chain is built from TRBV7-6 and TRBJ2-1; TRBD2 matches at 10 bases. V was clipped by 5 bases and J by 4 bases; unmatched bases: 8. Germline CDR1 SGHVS, CDR2 FNYEAQ. CDR3 length: 16 amino acids. DNA for the CDR3: TGTGCCAGCAGCACACAAGAGCGGGAGGGGTACAATGAGCAGTTCTTC. This translates into CASSTQEREGYNEQFF.

Only a few counts were recorded for this clone. This sequence joins TRBV5-4 and TRBJ2-5, with 7 bases identical to TRBD1. V lost 5 bases, J lost 6 bases, and 10 bases stayed unmatched. The CDR3 is 14 residues long. Germline-derived CDR1 and CDR2 are SGHNT and YYREEE (reference sequence). This CDR3 is CASRQEDREKTQYF. The CDR3 DNA follows: TGTGCCAGCAGACAGGAAGACAGGGAAAAGACCCAGTACTTC.

CDR3 bases: TGCAGCGTCCCTTGGCCGACAAATGGCTACACCTTC. Amino acid sequence: CSVPWPTNGYTF. V usage is TRBV29-1 and J usage is TRBJ1-2; D gene uncertain. The CDR3 consists of 12 residues. Deletions cut 6 bases from V and 6 bases from J, with 14 bases between. CDR1 and CDR2 from the germline V gene are SQVTM and ANQGSEA.

The CDR3 loop reads CASSRTGGYNEQFF. CDR3 DNA: TGTGCCAGCAGCCGGACAGGGGGCTACAATGAGCAGTTCTTC. The chain employs TRBV7-6 and TRBJ2-1, with 10 bases that match TRBD1. This CDR3 contains 14 residues. CDR1 is SGHVS and CDR2 is FNYEAQ in the germline V gene. The trim removed 5 bases at V and 3 bases at J, leaving 1 base unmatched.

The CDR3 loop is CASSPGEAGELFF. CDR3 coding DNA: TGTGCCAGCTCACCCGGAGAGGCCGGGGAGCTGTTTTTT. This rearrangement joins TRBV18 to TRBJ2-2, with D uncertain. Trimming took 3 bases from V and 6 from J, leaving 8 bases between them. The CDR3 consists of 13 residues. Per the germline V gene, CDR1 is KGHSH and CDR2 is LQKENI.

This clone has only a few counts. The same CDR3 can be traced to other DNA sequences in this sample. This chain connects TRBV6-5 to TRBJ1-1; TRBD1 matches 10 bases. In germline, CDR1 is MNHEY, CDR2 SVGAGI. The CDR3 runs to 15 residues. V dropped 5 bases and J dropped 0; count of bases not matched to a gene: 3. The CDR3, as DNA: TGTGCCAGCAGTAGGGACAGGGGATTGAACACTGAAGCTTTCTTT. As protein: CASSRDRGLNTEAFF.

V gene TRBV3-1 (or the pseudogene TRBV3-2) combines with J gene TRBJ1-1; D is undetermined. Per germline, CDR1 LGHDT and CDR2 YNNKEL (reference sequence). Trimming removed 2 bases from V and 6 bases from J, with 13 bases in between. The CDR3 totals 14 residues. The CDR3 coding sequence is TGTGCCAGCAGCCAACGAGAGAGAAGTGCTGAAGCTTTCTTT. Translating gives CASSQRERSAEAFF.

The chain uses TRBV5-1 and TRBJ1-1, with a possible D match to TRBD1 (6 bases). This CDR3 is built from 15 residues. Germline V gene lookup returns CDR1 SGHRS and CDR2 YFSETQ. V was clipped by 4 bases and J by 1 base, with 14 bases between them. The CDR3 nucleotides read TGCGCCAGCAGCGTTACAGGGCCGGGGAACACTGAAGCTTTCTTT. Its protein is CASSVTGPGNTEAFF.

The chain joins TRBV6-1 to TRBJ2-5; D remains unclear. CDR1 is MNHNS, CDR2 SASEGT, per germline. This CDR3 region has 12 residues. The germline V and J ends were trimmed by 11 bases and 0 bases, with 10 bases remaining between them. The CDR3 reads CASQVYQETQYF. The CDR3 DNA reads as TGTGCCTCGCAGGTGTACCAAGAGACCCAGTACTTC.

The J gene is TRBJ2-2, the V gene TRBV6-2 or TRBV6-3, with D perhaps matching TRBD2 (5 bases). Germline assignment: CDR1 MNHEY and CDR2 SVGEGT. The germline V and J ends were trimmed by 2 bases and 0 bases, with 10 bases remaining between them. The CDR3 consists of 16 residues. The CDR3 protein is CASSYRGPPNTGELFF. The CDR3 bases are TGTGCCAGCAGTTACCGCGGGCCCCCGAACACCGGGGAGCTGTTTTTT.

This clone has just a few counts. The chain is built from TRBV2 and TRBJ2-2; 7 bases agree with TRBD2. Germline V lookup: CDR1 SNHLY, CDR2 FYNNEI. V lost 5 bases and J lost 4; bases outside the gene matches: 7. This CDR3 has 15 amino acids. The DNA of the CDR3 is TGTGCCAGCAGTCCGGGAGGTGGGTTCACCGGGGAGCTGTTTTTT. It is translated as CASSPGGGFTGELFF. The variable domain in full, with the rest retrieved from reference TRBV2 and TRBJ2-2, is EPEVTQTPSHQVTQMGQEVILRCVPISNHLYFYWYRQILGQKVEFLVSFYNNEISEKSEIFDDQFSVERPDGSNFTLKIRSTKLEDSAMYFCASSPGGGFTGELFFGEGSRLTVL.

The chain joins TRBV7-2 to TRBJ1-6; D gene unclear. Germline values: CDR1 SGHTA, CDR2 FQGNSA. V was cut by 5 bases and J by 6 bases, with 17 bases left in between. The CDR3 is made up of 16 amino acids. The CDR3 region has the DNA TGTGCCAGCAGCCAACGGGGAGGGTCCCTTAATTCACCCCTCCACTTT. This gives the protein CASSQRGGSLNSPLHF.

J is TRBJ1-4 and V is TRBV3-1 (or the pseudogene TRBV3-2); D call uncertain. V lost 1 base and J 8 bases, leaving 14 bases between the germline ends. Germline V gene sequence: CDR1 LGHDT, CDR2 YNNKEL (reference sequence). This CDR3 contains 15 residues. CDR3: CASSQGGRVREKLFF. As DNA, the CDR3 is TGTGCCAGCAGCCAAGGAGGCAGAGTGAGAGAAAAACTGTTTTTT.

The sample holds a few counts of this clone. The J gene is TRBJ1-1, the V gene TRBV9; tentative D call: TRBD1 (5 bases). Germline CDR1 reads SGDLS; CDR2 reads YYNGEE. The CDR3 sequence is 15 residues long. V gave up 8 bases and J gave up 0 bases, with 17 bases separating them. The CDR3 protein is CASSQGPLMNTEAFF. CDR3 nucleotide sequence: TGTGCCAGTAGTCAGGGTCCCCTTATGAACACTGAAGCTTTCTTT.

CDR3 amino acids: CASSLPTSGSSEQFF. For the CDR3, the DNA is TGCGCCAGCAGCTTACCTACTAGCGGGAGTTCTGAGCAGTTCTTC. The chain combines TRBV5-1 with TRBJ2-1, with 11 bases matching TRBD2. This CDR3 is 15 amino acids long. Germline CDR1 and CDR2: SGHRS and YFSETQ. J gave up 9 bases and V 2 bases, and 7 bases lay outside the gene matches. The whole variable domain, remainder taken from reference TRBV5-1 and TRBJ2-1, is KAGVTQTPRYLIKTRGQQVTLSCSPISGHRSVSWYQQTPGQGLQFLFEYFSETQRNKGNFPGRFSGRQFSNSRSEMNVSTLELGDSALYLCASSLPTSGSSEQFFGPGTRLTVL.

The V call is TRBV4-2, the J call TRBJ2-2, with TRBD2 matching 10 bases. The ends lost 2 bases at V and 0 bases at J; junction bases unmatched: 9. Germline V lookup: CDR1 LGHNA, CDR2 YNFKEQ. This CDR3 has 19 amino acids. The CDR3 spells CASSQRQASGGANTGELFF. In nucleotides, the CDR3 is TGTGCCAGCAGCCAAAGGCAGGCTAGCGGGGGTGCGAACACCGGGGAGCTGTTTTTT.

This chain connects TRBV28 to TRBJ1-5; possible D gene TRBD1, 5 bases. Germline CDR1 is MDHEN and CDR2 is SYDVKM. This CDR3 contains 13 residues. Trimming removed 2 bases from V and 14 bases from J, with 16 bases in between. CDR3 residues: CASSLGLAGSKHF. In nucleotides, the CDR3 is TGTGCCAGCAGTTTAGGGTTGGCAGGGTCCAAGCATTTT.

This clone was counted once. The chain recombines TRBV6-5 with TRBJ1-6; perhaps TRBD1 as D (5 bases). V lost 6 bases, J lost 5 bases, and 11 bases lay in between. The V gene's germline CDR1 is MNHEY and CDR2 SVGAGI. CDR3 length: 14 amino acids. CDR3 in DNA: TGTGCCAGCAGGACCGGACAACATAATTCACCCCTCCACTTT. It specifies CASRTGQHNSPLHF.

This clone showed up just a few times. This chain connects TRBV7-6 to TRBJ2-1; 8 bases match TRBD2. V shed 1 base and J 0 bases; nucleotides not matched to a gene: 5. Germline lookup yields CDR1 SGHVS and CDR2 FNYEAQ. The CDR3 spans 17 residues. The CDR3 is CASSLGGSGDSYNEQFF. The CDR3 coding sequence is TGTGCCAGCAGCTTAGGAGGTAGCGGGGACTCCTACAATGAGCAGTTCTTC.

The gene calls are TRBV2 and TRBJ2-3; possibly TRBD1 for D (6 bases). CDR1 is SNHLY and CDR2 is FYNNEI in the germline V gene. V was pared by 4 bases and J by 4 bases, with 9 bases between. CDR3 length: 13 residues. DNA of the CDR3: TGTGCCAGCAGTGGGACAGAAGCAGATACGCAGTATTTT. Translation: CASSGTEADTQYF.

The V gene is TRBV27, the J gene TRBJ2-1, with D perhaps TRBD2 (6 bases). This CDR3 has 16 residues. Germline CDR1 reads MNHEY; CDR2 reads SMNVEV (reference sequence). V was shortened by 5 bases and J by 2 bases, with 16 bases between the two germline ends. The CDR3 nucleotides are TGTGCCAGCAGTACAAGACGGGAGATTCCCTACAATGAGCAGTTCTTC. The encoded protein is CASSTRREIPYNEQFF.

The rearrangement links TRBV6-1 to TRBJ1-5; the D gene is possibly TRBD1 (5 bases). The CDR3 extends over 15 amino acids. The V gene lost 1 base and the J gene lost 7 bases, with 14 bases spanning the gap. Germline lookup yields CDR1 MNHNS and CDR2 SASEGT. The CDR3 region is CASSEGRAPGQPQHF. The CDR3 coding sequence is TGTGCCAGCAGTGAAGGGAGGGCACCAGGGCAGCCCCAGCATTTT.